The rows below give T cell receptor beta chains drawn from one sample of a study of blood T cell repertoires in COVID-19. TCRdb keeps only in-frame clones here, not all; method: immunoSEQ multiplex PCR. Of more than 200,000 clones listed, around 85% are singletons. The specimen was peripheral blood. These TCRs come from a woman in her thirties or forties with active or convalescent COVID-19. Each CDR3 is given with its conserved first and last residue.

j_call | v_call | cdr3_aa
TRBJ1-1 | TRBV7-8 | CASSLAGRGGNTEAFF
TRBJ1-6 | TRBV11-2 | CASSVSRVNSPLHF
TRBJ1-2 | TRBV9 | CASSATLTGGFSYGYTF
TRBJ1-2 | TRBV11-1 | CASSVGGPYGYTF
TRBJ2-3 | TRBV5-6 | CASRFGARDTQYF
TRBJ1-1 | TRBV5-1 | CASSAAGGYTEAFF
TRBJ1-5 | TRBV6-5 | CASSPIGTGYQPQHF
TRBJ2-5 | TRBV5-1 | CASSPQPSQETQYF
TRBJ2-1 | TRBV7-3 | CASSPTSGGGSYNEQFF
TRBJ1-3 | TRBV6-5 | CASTAGDSGNTIYF
TRBJ1-5 | TRBV18 | CASSPFGQGGYSNQPQHF
TRBJ1-2 | TRBV6-2/TRBV6-3 | CASSYEVLYGYTF
TRBJ1-6 | TRBV10-3 | CAIGQGAYNSPLHF
TRBJ1-3 | TRBV29-1 | CSVEDLRVGTIYF
TRBJ2-7 | TRBV9 | CASSVDGSGGYEQYF
TRBJ1-4 | TRBV4-1 | CASSQEALPEKLFF
TRBJ2-3 | TRBV9 | CASADGGLTDTQYF
TRBJ1-3 | TRBV14 | CASSQGPEHSSGNTIYF
TRBJ1-2 | TRBV2 | CASTTDRGNGYTF
TRBJ1-5 | TRBV28 | CASSSRTGEHNQPQHF
TRBJ2-7 | TRBV4-1 | CASSQDLSYEQYF
TRBJ1-2 | TRBV5-1 | CASSGLGQVYGYTF
TRBJ1-3 | TRBV5-1 | CASRDRDTYNTIYF
TRBJ1-6 | TRBV6-1 | CASSERGTQTDNSPLHF
TRBJ1-5 | TRBV6-2/TRBV6-3 | CASSSVNQPQHF
TRBJ1-1 | TRBV4-2 | CASHKTGAEAFF
TRBJ1-5 | TRBV19 | CASSRSSGQGAMLGQPQHF
TRBJ2-3 | TRBV28 | CASGRAGGGSGDTQYF
TRBJ2-5 | TRBV29-1 | CSERSRQETQYF
TRBJ2-1 | TRBV9 | CASSVAGQGYNEQFF
TRBJ2-3 | TRBV6-5 | CASSYSRGWTDTQYF
TRBJ1-5 | TRBV2 | CASSATGGVQPQHF
TRBJ1-1 | TRBV18 | CASSGGSEAFF
TRBJ1-2 | TRBV7-8 | CASSMWTGSGYTF
TRBJ1-5 | TRBV6-5 | CASSYSAGNQPQHF
TRBJ1-5 | TRBV19 | CASSTARGGNQPQHF
TRBJ1-5 | TRBV3-1/TRBV3-2 | CASSQVRGGQPQHF
TRBJ2-3 | TRBV5-1 | CASSLRGFGTDTQYF
TRBJ2-5 | TRBV3-1/TRBV3-2 | CASSQGTGKETQYF
TRBJ2-3 | TRBV27 | CASSLSSTSGGGTQYF
TRBJ2-5 | TRBV3-1/TRBV3-2 | CASSPLAGGYQETQYF
TRBJ1-4 | TRBV5-5 | CASSLEVGRSEKLFF
TRBJ2-2 | TRBV6-5 | CASSKSGIDTGELFF
TRBJ1-5 | TRBV19 | CASSISTGGKGSNQPQHF
TRBJ1-2 | TRBV4-1 | CASSDRGRNYGYTF